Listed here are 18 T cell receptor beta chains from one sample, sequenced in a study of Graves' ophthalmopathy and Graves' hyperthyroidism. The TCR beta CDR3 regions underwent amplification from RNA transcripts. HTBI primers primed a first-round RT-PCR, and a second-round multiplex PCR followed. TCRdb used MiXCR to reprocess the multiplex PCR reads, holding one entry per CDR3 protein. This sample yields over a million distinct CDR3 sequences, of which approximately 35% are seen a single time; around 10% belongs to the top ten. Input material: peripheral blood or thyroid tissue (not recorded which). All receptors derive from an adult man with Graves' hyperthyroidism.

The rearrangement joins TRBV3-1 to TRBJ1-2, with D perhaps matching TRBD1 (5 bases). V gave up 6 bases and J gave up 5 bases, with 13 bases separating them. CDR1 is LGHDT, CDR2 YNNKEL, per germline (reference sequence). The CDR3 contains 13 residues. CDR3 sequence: CASSLDSKYGYTF. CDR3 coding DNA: TGTGCCAGCAGTCTAGACAGCAAATATGGCTACACCTTC.

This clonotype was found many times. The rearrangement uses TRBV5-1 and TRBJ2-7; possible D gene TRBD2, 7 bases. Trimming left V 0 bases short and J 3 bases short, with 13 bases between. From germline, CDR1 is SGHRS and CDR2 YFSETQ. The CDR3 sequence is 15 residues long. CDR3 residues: CASSLEGGGFYEQYF. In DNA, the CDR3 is TGCGCCAGCAGCTTGGAGGGGGGGGGCTTCTACGAGCAGTACTTC.

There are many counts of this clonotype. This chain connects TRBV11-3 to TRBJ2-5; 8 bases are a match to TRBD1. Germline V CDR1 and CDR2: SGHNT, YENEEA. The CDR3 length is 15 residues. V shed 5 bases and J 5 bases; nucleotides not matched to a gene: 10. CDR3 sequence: CASSEGTGGEETQYF. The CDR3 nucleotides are TGTGCCAGCAGCGAAGGGACAGGCGGTGAGGAGACCCAGTACTTC.

The CDR3 protein is CASSLVTGAGANVLTF. The CDR3 DNA reads as TGCGCCAGCAGCTTGGTGACGGGAGCTGGGGCCAACGTCCTGACTTTC. The V and J genes are TRBV5-1 and TRBJ2-6; possibly TRBD2 for D (6 bases). Trimming removed 0 bases from V and 2 bases from J, with 9 bases in between. Germline values: CDR1 SGHRS, CDR2 YFSETQ. The CDR3 consists of 16 residues.

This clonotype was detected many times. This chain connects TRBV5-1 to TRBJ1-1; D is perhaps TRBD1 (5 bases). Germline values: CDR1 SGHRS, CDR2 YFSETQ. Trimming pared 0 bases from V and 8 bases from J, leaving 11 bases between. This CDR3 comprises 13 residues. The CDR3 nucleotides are TGCGCCAGCAGCTTGGCAGGGACGGGGGAAGCTTTCTTT. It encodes CASSLAGTGEAFF.

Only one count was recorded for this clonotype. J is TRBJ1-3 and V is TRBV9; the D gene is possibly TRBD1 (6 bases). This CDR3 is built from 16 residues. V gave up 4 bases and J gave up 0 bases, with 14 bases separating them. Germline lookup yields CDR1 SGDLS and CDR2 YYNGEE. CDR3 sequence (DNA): TGTGCCAGCAGCAGTAGGGGGGACAACTCTGGAAACACCATATATTTT. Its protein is CASSSRGDNSGNTIYF. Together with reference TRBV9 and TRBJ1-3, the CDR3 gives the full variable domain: DSGVTQTPKHLITATGQRVTLRCSPRSGDLSVYWYQQSLDQGLQFLIQYYNGEERAKGNILERFSAQQFPDLHSELNLSSLELGDSALYFCASSSRGDNSGNTIYFGEGSWLTVV.

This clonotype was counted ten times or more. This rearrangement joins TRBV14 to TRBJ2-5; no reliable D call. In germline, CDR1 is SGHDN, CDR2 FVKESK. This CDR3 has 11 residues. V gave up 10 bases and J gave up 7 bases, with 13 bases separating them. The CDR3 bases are TGTGCCAACGGTCCGGGCGGGACCCAGTACTTC. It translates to CANGPGGTQYF.

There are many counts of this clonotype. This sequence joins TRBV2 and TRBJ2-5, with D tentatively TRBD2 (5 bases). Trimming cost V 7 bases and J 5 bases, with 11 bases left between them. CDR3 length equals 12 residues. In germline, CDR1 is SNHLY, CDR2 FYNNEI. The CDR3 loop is CASIPAGETQYF. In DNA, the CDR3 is TGTGCCAGCATCCCCGCGGGCGAGACCCAGTACTTC.

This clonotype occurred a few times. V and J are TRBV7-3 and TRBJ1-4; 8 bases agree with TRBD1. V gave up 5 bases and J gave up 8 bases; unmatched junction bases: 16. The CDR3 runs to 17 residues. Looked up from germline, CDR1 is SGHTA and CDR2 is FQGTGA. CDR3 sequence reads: CASSPMGATGVKEKLFF. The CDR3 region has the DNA TGTGCCAGCAGCCCCATGGGGGCGACAGGGGTGAAGGAAAAACTGTTTTTT.

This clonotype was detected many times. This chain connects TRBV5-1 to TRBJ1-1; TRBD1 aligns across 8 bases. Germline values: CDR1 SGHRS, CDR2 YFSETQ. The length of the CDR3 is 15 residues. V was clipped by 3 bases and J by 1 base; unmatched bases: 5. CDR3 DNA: TGCGCCAGCAGCTCCCGACAGGGGAAGAACACTGAAGCTTTCTTT. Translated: CASSSRQGKNTEAFF. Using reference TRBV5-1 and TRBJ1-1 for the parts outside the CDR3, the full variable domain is KAGVTQTPRYLIKTRGQQVTLSCSPISGHRSVSWYQQTPGQGLQFLFEYFSETQRNKGNFPGRFSGRQFSNSRSEMNVSTLELGDSALYLCASSSRQGKNTEAFFGQGTRLTVV.

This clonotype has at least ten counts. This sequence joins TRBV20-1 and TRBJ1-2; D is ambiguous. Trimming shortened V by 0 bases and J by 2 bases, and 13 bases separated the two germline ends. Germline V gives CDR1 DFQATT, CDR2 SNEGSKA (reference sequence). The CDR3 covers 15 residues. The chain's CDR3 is CSARDRPDRNYGYTF. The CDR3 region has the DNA TGCAGTGCTAGAGATCGCCCCGATCGGAACTATGGCTACACCTTC.

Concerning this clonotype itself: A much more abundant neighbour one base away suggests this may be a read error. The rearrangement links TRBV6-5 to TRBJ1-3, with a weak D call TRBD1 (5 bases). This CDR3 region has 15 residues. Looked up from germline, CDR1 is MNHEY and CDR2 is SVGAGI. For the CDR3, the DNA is TGTGGCTGCAGGGACGGAGAATACTCTGGAAACACCGTATATTTT. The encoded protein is CGCRDGEYSGNTVYF.

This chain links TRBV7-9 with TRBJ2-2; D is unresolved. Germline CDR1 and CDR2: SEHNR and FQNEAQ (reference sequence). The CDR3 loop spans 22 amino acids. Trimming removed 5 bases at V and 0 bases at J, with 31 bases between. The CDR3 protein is CASSPLTRRDGMAGANTGELFF. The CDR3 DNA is TGTGCCAGCAGCCCCCTCACTCGGAGAGACGGAATGGCAGGCGCGAACACCGGGGAGCTGTTTTTT.

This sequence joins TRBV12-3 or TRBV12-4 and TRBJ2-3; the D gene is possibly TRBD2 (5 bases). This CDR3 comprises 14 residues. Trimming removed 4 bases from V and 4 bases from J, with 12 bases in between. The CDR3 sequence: CASSYAAGADTQYF. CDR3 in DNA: TGTGCCAGCAGTTACGCCGCGGGTGCAGATACGCAGTATTTT.

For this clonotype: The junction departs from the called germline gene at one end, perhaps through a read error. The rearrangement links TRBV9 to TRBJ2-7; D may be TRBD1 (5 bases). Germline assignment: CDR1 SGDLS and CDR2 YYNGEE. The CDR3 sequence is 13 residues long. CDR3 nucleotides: TGCGCCAGCAGCTTGGATCCAGGGAAGCACGAGTACTTC. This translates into CASSLDPGKHEYF.

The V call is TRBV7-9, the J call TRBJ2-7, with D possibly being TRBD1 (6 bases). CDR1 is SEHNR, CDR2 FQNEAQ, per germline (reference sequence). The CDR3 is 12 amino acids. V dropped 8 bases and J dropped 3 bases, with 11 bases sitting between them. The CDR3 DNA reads TGTGCCAGCGGGGGCTTAAGCTACGAGCAGTACTTC. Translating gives CASGGLSYEQYF.

CDR3 residues: CASSPDRGDGNQPQHF. The CDR3, as DNA: TGTGCCAGCAGCCCAGACCGTGGGGATGGCAATCAGCCCCAGCATTTT. The J gene is TRBJ1-5, the V gene TRBV7-6; D gene unclear. Per germline, CDR1 SGHVS and CDR2 FNYEAQ. Deletions cut 5 bases from V and 2 bases from J, with 16 bases between. There are 16 residues in the CDR3. Drawing the rest from reference TRBV7-6 and TRBJ1-5, the complete variable domain is GAGVSQSPRYKVTKRGQDVALRCDPISGHVSLYWYRQALGQGPEFLTYFNYEAQQDKSGLPNDRFSAERPEGSISTLTIQRTEQRDSAMYRCASSPDRGDGNQPQHFGDGTRLSIL.

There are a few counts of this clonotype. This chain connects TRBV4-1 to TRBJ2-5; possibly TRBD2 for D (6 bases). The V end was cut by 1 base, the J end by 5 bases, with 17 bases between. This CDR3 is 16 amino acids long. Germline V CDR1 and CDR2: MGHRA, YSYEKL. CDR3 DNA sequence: TGCGCCAGCAGCCAAGGGCCAGTCCGGGGGATGGAGACCCAGTACTTC. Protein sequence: CASSQGPVRGMETQYF.